This TCR beta chain was captured in a study of cytomegalovirus exposure and HLA in healthy donors. The study, taken as a whole, reports: Later work found most CMV-associated TCR beta chains apparently HLA-restricted. In terms of immune exposure information, only CMV serostatus was available.

A multiplex PCR was run with 60 Vbeta primers and 13 Jbeta primers. Clones were sequenced by immunoSEQ multiplex PCR, and TCRdb holds only the in-frame ones, with some missing. The table shows fewer than 120,000 clones, with more than 70% occurring only once. As concerns this clone: What it binds is not known.

This CDR3 comprises 15 residues. Germline loops: CDR1 SGHTA, CDR2 FQGNSA. Unmatched junction bases numbered 10, after V lost 2 bases and J lost 12 bases. Sequenced sample: PBMCs. The J gene is TRBJ2-7, the V gene TRBV7-2, with TRBD2 identical over 13 bases. This receptor was taken from an older woman in good health and CMV-seropositive. CDR3 amino acids: CASSLMGLAGSDLYF. CDR3 nucleotide sequence: TGTGCCAGCAGCTTAATGGGACTAGCGGGATCCGATCTGTACTTC. The variable domain in full, with the rest retrieved from reference TRBV7-2 and TRBJ2-7, is GAGVSQSPSNKVTEKGKDVELRCDPISGHTALYWYRQSLGQGLEFLIYFQGNSAPDKSGLPSDRFSAERTGGSVSTLTIQRTQQEDSAVYLCASSLMGLAGSDLYFGPGTRLTVT.